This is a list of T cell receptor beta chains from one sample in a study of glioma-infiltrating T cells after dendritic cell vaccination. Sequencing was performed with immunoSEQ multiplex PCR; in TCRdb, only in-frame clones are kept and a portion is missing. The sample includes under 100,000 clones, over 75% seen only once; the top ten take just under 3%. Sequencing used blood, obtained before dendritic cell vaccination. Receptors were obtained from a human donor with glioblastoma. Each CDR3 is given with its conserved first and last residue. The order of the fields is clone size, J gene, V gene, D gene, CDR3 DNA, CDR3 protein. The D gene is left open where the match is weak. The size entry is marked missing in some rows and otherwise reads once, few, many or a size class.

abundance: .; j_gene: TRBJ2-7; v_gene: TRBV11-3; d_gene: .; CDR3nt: TGTGCCAGCAGCTTAACGGGGGAGCTCTACGAGCAGTACTTC; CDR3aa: CASSLTGELYEQYF
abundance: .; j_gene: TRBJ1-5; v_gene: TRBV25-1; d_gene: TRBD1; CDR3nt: TGTGCCAGCGACCCGGGACAGAATTATAGCAATCAGCCCCAGCATTTT; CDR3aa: CASDPGQNYSNQPQHF
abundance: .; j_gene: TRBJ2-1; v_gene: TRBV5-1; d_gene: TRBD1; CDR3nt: TGCGCCAGCAGCTTGGGCGACAGGGCTTGGCAGTTCTTC; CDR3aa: CASSLGDRAWQFF
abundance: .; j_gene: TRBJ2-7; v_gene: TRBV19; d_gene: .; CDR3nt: TGTGCCAGTAGTTTTGACATATCCTACGAGCAGTACTTC; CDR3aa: CASSFDISYEQYF
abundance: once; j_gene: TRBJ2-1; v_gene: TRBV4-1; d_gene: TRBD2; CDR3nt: TGCGCCAGCAGTCACCTGGGGATAACTAGCGACTCTTCCTACAATGAGCAGTTCTTC; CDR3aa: CASSHLGITSDSSYNEQFF
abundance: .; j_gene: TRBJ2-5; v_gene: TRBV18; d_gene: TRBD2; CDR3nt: TGTGCCAGCTCACCTTCCGGGAGGGCGCGAGAGACCCAGTACTTC; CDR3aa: CASSPSGRARETQYF
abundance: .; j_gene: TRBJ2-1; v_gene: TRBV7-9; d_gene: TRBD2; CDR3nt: TGTGCCAGCAGCTTAGGGTTGGGACTAGCGGGAGGGTGGGAAGAGCAGTTCTTC; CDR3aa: CASSLGLGLAGGWEEQFF
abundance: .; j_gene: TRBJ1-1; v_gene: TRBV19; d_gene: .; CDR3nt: TGTGCCAGCAGACCCGGCAGGGGTTGGGCTCGGAACACTGAAGCTTTCTTT; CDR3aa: CASRPGRGWARNTEAFF
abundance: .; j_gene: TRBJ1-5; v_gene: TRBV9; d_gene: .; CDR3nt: TGTGCCAGCAGCGTAGGGCAGGGCGGCAATCAGCCCCAGCATTTT; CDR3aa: CASSVGQGGNQPQHF
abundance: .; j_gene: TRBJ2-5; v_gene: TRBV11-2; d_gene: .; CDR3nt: TGTGCCAGCAGCTTGAAGACTAGACAAGAGACCCAGTACTTC; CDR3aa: CASSLKTRQETQYF
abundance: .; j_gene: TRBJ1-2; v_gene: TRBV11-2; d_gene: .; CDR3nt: TGTGCCAGCAGCTTCAGGGGATCTGACTATGGCTACACCTTC; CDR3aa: CASSFRGSDYGYTF
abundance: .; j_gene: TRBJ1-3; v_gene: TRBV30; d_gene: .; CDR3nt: TGTGCCTGGAAGAGGGTCCGGGAGAGATACTCTGGAAACACCATATATTTT; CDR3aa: CAWKRVRERYSGNTIYF
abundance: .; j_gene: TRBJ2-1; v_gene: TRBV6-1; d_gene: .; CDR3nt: TGTGCCAGCAGTGACAGGGGACCCTACAATGAGCAGTTCTTC; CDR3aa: CASSDRGPYNEQFF
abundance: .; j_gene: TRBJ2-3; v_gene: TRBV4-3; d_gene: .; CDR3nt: TGCGCCAGCAGCCAAGATTTGGGGAGTGGTGGGCAGGTCACAGATACGCAGTATTTT; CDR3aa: CASSQDLGSGGQVTDTQYF
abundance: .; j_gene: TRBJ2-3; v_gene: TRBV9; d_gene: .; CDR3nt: TGTGCCAGCAGCGTACTACTCTCCCCAGATACGCAGTATTTT; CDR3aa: CASSVLLSPDTQYF
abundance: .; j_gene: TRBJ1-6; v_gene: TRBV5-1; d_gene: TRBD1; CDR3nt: TGCGCCAGCAGCCTCGGACAGGGAGGTAACTCACCCCTCCACTTT; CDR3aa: CASSLGQGGNSPLHF
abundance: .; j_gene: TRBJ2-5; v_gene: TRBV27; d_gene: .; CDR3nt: TGTGCCAGCGGAGTGGTGGGGGGTACTCTGGAGACCCAGTACTTC; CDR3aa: CASGVVGGTLETQYF
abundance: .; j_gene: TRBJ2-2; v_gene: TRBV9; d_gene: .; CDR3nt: TGTGCCAGCAGCGTTACACACGCGAACACCGGGGAGCTGTTTTTT; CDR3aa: CASSVTHANTGELFF
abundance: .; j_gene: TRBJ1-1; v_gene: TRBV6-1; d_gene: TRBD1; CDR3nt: TGTGCCAGCAGACGACAGGGGGGTACCACTGAAGCTTTCTTT; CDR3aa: CASRRQGGTTEAFF
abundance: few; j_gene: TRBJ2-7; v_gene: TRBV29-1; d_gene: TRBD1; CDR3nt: TGCAGCGTCAGGGGGATCGGCGAGCAGTACTTC; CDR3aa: CSVRGIGEQYF
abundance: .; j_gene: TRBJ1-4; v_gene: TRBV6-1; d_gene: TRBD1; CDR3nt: TGTGCCAGCAGTCATAGAGGGGGCGATGAAAAACTGTTTTTT; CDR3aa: CASSHRGGDEKLFF
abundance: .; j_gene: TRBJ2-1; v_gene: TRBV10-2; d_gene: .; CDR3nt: TGCGCCAGCACACAGACCTCCTACAATGAGCAGTTCTTC; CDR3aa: CASTQTSYNEQFF
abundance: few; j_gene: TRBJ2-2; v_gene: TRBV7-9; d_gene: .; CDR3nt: TGTGCCAGCAGCTTAGGCGGGGCCGTCGCCGGGGAGCTGTTTTTT; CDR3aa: CASSLGGAVAGELFF
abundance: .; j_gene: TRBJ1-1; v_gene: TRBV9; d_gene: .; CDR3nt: TGTGCCAGCAGCTCCCCGACCTTCGGGGACACTGAAGCTTTCTTT; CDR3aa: CASSSPTFGDTEAFF
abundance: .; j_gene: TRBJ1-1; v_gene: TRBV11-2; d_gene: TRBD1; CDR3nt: TGTGCCAGCAGCTTAGTTATGGGACAGGTGAACACTGAAGCTTTCTTT; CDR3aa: CASSLVMGQVNTEAFF
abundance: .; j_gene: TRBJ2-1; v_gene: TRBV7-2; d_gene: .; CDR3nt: TGTGCCAGCAGGGGGTATGGAGGGCCCTACAATGAGCAGTTCTTC; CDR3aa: CASRGYGGPYNEQFF
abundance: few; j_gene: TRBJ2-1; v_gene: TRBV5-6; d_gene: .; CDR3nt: TGTGCCAGCAGCTTGTGGGGAGGCAAGTTGAATGAGCAGTTCTTC; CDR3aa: CASSLWGGKLNEQFF
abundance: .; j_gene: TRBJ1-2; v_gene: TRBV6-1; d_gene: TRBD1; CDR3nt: TGTGCCAGCAGTGCTCAGGGGGCGCTAAACTATGGCTACACCTTC; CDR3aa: CASSAQGALNYGYTF
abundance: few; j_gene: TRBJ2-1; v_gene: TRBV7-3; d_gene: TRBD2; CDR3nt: TGTGCCAGCAGCACTTCTTCTAGCGGGCCGCAGTTCTTC; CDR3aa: CASSTSSSGPQFF
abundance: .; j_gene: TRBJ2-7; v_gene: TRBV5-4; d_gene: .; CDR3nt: TGTGCCAGCAGCTTCAGGACAGACGACGAGCAGTACTTC; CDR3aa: CASSFRTDDEQYF